A single sample is the source of the 26 T cell receptor beta chains below, sequenced in a study of regulatory T cells in long-lasting Graves disease. The TCR beta library used iRepertoire HTBI primers with Arm-PCR amplification of CDR3. Using its own MiXCR run on the multiplex PCR reads, TCRdb lists one record per CDR3 protein. The sample shows approximately 350,000 distinct CDR3 sequences, 16% of them seen only once. Time point in this sample: newly diagnosed GD, antithyroid drugs for less than 3 months. The authors made the TCR library using RNA they extracted from PBMCs. This same sample was also taken into another study, of T cells in Graves' hyperthyroidism and ophthalmopathy.

Source: peripheral blood mononuclear cells (PBMCs), taken at new diagnosis, from a patient treated with antithyroid drugs. Source of these receptors: a woman aged 18-29 years with Graves disease.

The gene calls are TRBV11-2 and TRBJ2-6, with D possibly being TRBD2 (5 bases). CDR1 and CDR2 from the germline V gene are SGHAT and FQNNGV. The CDR3 is 15 amino acids. Trimming took 8 bases from V and 0 from J, leaving 11 bases between them. The CDR3: CASQEEFSGANVLTF. As DNA, the CDR3 is TGTGCCAGCCAGGAGGAGTTCTCTGGGGCCAACGTCCTGACTTTC. The entire variable domain, with the rest obtained from reference TRBV11-2 and TRBJ2-6, is as follows: EAGVAQSPRYKIIEKRQSVAFWCNPISGHATLYWYQQILGQGPKLLIQFQNNGVVDDSQLPKDRFSAERLKGVDSTLKIQPAKLEDSAVYLCASQEEFSGANVLTFGAGSRLTVL.

This clonotype was found many times. This rearrangement joins TRBV28 to TRBJ2-5; D may be TRBD2 (5 bases). Trimming removed 5 bases from V and 5 bases from J, with 18 bases in between. The CDR3 has 15 amino acids. Germline CDR1 and CDR2: MDHEN and SYDVKM. The CDR3 sequence is CASSPSGSGWETQYF. The CDR3 DNA reads as TGTGCCAGCAGTCCGTCCGGCTCGGGGTGGGAGACCCAGTACTTC.

The chain combines TRBV30 with TRBJ2-1, with D perhaps TRBD2 (6 bases). The CDR3 spans 14 residues. Trimming pared 3 bases from V and 5 bases from J, leaving 14 bases between. From germline, CDR1 is GTSNPN and CDR2 SVGIG (reference sequence). CDR3 DNA sequence: TGTGCCTGGAGAGAGAGCGGGTTAAACAATGAGCAGTTCTTC. Its translation is CAWRESGLNNEQFF.

There are a few counts of this clonotype. The chain uses TRBV15 and TRBJ1-4; D ambiguous. The CDR3 length is 12 residues. V lost 6 bases and J lost 3, with 5 bases in between. Germline V gives CDR1 LNHNV, CDR2 YYDKDF (reference sequence). CDR3: CATRRSNEKLFF. Here the CDR3 DNA reads TGTGCCACCAGGCGGTCTAATGAAAAACTGTTTTTT.

The table lists this clonotype with many counts. The rearrangement joins TRBV18 to TRBJ2-5, with TRBD2 as a possible D gene (5 bases). Germline V gene sequence: CDR1 KGHSH, CDR2 LQKENI. Trimming left V 2 bases short and J 5 bases short, with 15 bases between. The CDR3 length is 15 residues. The CDR3 is CASSPYQFSGETQYF. The CDR3 DNA reads TGTGCCAGCTCACCATACCAATTTTCGGGGGAGACCCAGTACTTC.

This clonotype has at least ten counts. The chain recombines TRBV28 with TRBJ1-1, with 8 bases fitting TRBD1. The CDR3 is 16 amino acids. J lost 1 base, V lost 8 bases, and 12 bases had no gene match. The V gene's germline CDR1 is MDHEN and CDR2 SYDVKM. The CDR3 here is CASPSGTGGGNTEAFF. The CDR3 DNA reads TGTGCCAGCCCTTCTGGGACAGGCGGAGGGAACACTGAAGCTTTCTTT.

This sequence joins TRBV3-1 and TRBJ2-2; 7 nucleotides align to TRBD2. The CDR3 extends over 16 amino acids. V lost 0 bases to trimming and J lost 1 base; unmatched junction nucleotides: 2. Germline values: CDR1 LGHDT, CDR2 YNNKEL (reference sequence). Written as DNA, the CDR3 is TGTGCCAGCAGCCAAGATAGCGGGCTGAACACCGGGGAGCTGTTTTTT. This translates into CASSQDSGLNTGELFF.

This clonotype was seen only once. The rearrangement uses TRBV25-1 and TRBJ1-1; tentatively, D is TRBD1 (5 bases). The ends were cut back, 6 bases at V and 9 bases at J, with 11 bases in the middle. This CDR3 spans 11 amino acids. Per the germline V gene, CDR1 is MGHDK and CDR2 is SYGVNS. The CDR3 spells CASSGGGKAFF. DNA of the CDR3: TGTGCCAGCAGCGGGGGGGGAAAAGCTTTCTTT.

This clonotype showed up many times. This CDR3 is CASSPLTGYNEQFF. The CDR3 DNA reads TGTGCCAGCAGTCCCTTGACTGGATACAATGAGCAGTTCTTC. The rearrangement joins TRBV12-3 or TRBV12-4 to TRBJ2-1; D gene ambiguous. V lost 5 bases and J lost 4, with 12 bases in between. CDR3 length: 14 residues.

This clonotype was seen many times. The V and J genes are TRBV2 and TRBJ2-1, with 7 bases lining up with TRBD1. Trimming took 5 bases from V and 0 from J; bases not matched to a gene: 4. The V gene's germline CDR1 is SNHLY and CDR2 FYNNEI. The CDR3 sequence is 15 residues long. The CDR3 sequence is CASSPRDSSYNEQFF. The CDR3 DNA is TGTGCCAGCAGTCCCCGGGACAGCTCCTACAATGAGCAGTTCTTC.

The chain couples TRBV4-1 to TRBJ2-5; 7 bases fit TRBD1. The CDR3 runs to 14 residues. Germline lookup yields CDR1 MGHRA and CDR2 YSYEKL. The ends lost 4 bases at V and 4 bases at J; junction bases unmatched: 6. The CDR3: CASSPEGQPETQYF. In DNA form, the CDR3 reads TGCGCCAGCAGCCCTGAGGGACAGCCAGAGACCCAGTACTTC.

The J gene is TRBJ2-7, the V gene TRBV6-1; TRBD2 matches 14 bases. Germline lookup yields CDR1 MNHNS and CDR2 SASEGT. J lost 3 bases, V lost 0 bases, and 13 bases had no gene match. CDR3 size: 20 residues. CDR3 DNA sequence: TGTGCCAGCAGTGAAGCCAAGACTAGCGGGGGGGGCCCTATGGGCTACGAGCAGTACTTC. Translation: CASSEAKTSGGGPMGYEQYF.

This clonotype was detected ten times or more. This chain uses TRBV2 with TRBJ2-1, with 7 positions matching TRBD2. Trimming took 6 bases from V and 15 from J; bases not matched to a gene: 11. Germline assignment: CDR1 SNHLY and CDR2 FYNNEI. This CDR3 contains 12 residues. The CDR3: CASRAPREGGFF. CDR3 DNA: TGTGCCAGCAGAGCCCCGAGGGAGGGAGGGTTCTTC.

This clonotype has at least ten counts. The chain has TRBV7-3 and TRBJ1-1; D might be TRBD1 (5 bases). The germline V gene encodes CDR1 SGHTA and CDR2 FQGTGA. The CDR3 is 13 residues long. Trimming took off 4 bases at V and 5 bases at J, with 11 bases between the two ends. Here the CDR3 reads CASSSTVVTEAFF. The CDR3 bases are TGTGCCAGCAGCTCGACAGTTGTTACTGAAGCTTTCTTT.

This clonotype has a count of ten or more. The chain has TRBV3-1 and TRBJ2-1, with TRBD1 as a possible D gene (5 bases). This CDR3 has 14 residues. V lost 1 base and J lost 3, with 7 bases in between. Germline CDR1 reads LGHDT; CDR2 reads YNNKEL (reference sequence). Here the CDR3 reads CASSQGRGYNEQFF. The CDR3 DNA sequence: TGTGCCAGCAGCCAAGGTAGGGGCTACAATGAGCAGTTCTTC.

V is TRBV19 and J is TRBJ1-5; maybe TRBD1 (5 bases). Per the germline V gene, CDR1 is LNHDA and CDR2 is SQIVND (reference sequence). The CDR3 runs 16 residues. V lost 5 bases to trimming and J lost 4 bases, with 18 bases between them. This chain's CDR3 is CASSESQGKGNQPQHF. DNA for the CDR3: TGTGCCAGTAGTGAGTCGCAGGGTAAAGGGAATCAGCCCCAGCATTTT.

This clonotype was counted ten times or more. This chain links TRBV28 with TRBJ2-7, with 14 bases that match TRBD2. After removal of 3 bases from V and 3 bases from J, the junction contained 7 bases not matched to a gene. The CDR3 has 17 residues. CDR1 and CDR2 (germline): MDHEN, SYDVKM. The CDR3 nucleotides are TGTGCCAGCAGTTTGGGGGGACTAGCGGGAGACCACTACGAGCAGTACTTC. It is translated as CASSLGGLAGDHYEQYF.

This clonotype was counted between two and nine times. The chain combines TRBV6-2 or TRBV6-3 with TRBJ1-1, with D possibly being TRBD1 (5 bases). The CDR3 consists of 14 residues. Germline CDR1 reads MNHEY; CDR2 reads SVGEGT. The V end was cut by 9 bases, the J end by 0 bases, with 14 bases between. The CDR3 nucleotides are TGTGCCAGTACTCAGGGCGTGATGAACACTGAAGCTTTCTTT. Translated: CASTQGVMNTEAFF.

In its sample, this clonotype was seen many times. V gene TRBV27 combines with J gene TRBJ2-1; 7 bases fit TRBD2. The CDR3 consists of 14 residues. Germline assignment: CDR1 MNHEY and CDR2 SMNVEV (reference sequence). Trimming removed 3 bases from V and 5 bases from J; junction bases left unmatched: 4. The chain's CDR3 is CASSLGGTDNEQFF. The CDR3 DNA reads as TGTGCCAGCAGTTTGGGAGGGACGGACAATGAGCAGTTCTTC.

The chain has TRBV10-3 and TRBJ1-3; no reliable D call. The CDR3 has 15 residues. Trimming took off 3 bases at V and 0 bases at J, with 9 bases between the two ends. Per germline, CDR1 ENHRY and CDR2 SYGVKD. This chain's CDR3 is CAISDGGSSGNTIYF. The CDR3 region has the DNA TGTGCCATCAGTGATGGTGGTAGCTCTGGAAACACCATATATTTT.

This clonotype appeared many times. The genes are TRBV3-1 and TRBJ1-2; D is unclear. This CDR3 spans 14 amino acids. From germline, CDR1 is LGHDT and CDR2 YNNKEL (reference sequence). With 4 bases removed from V and 8 bases from J, the gap between germline ends came to 17 bases. The DNA of the CDR3 is TGTGCCAGCAGCCCCCCTGTTGTGGGAAGCGGCTACACCTTC. Translating it yields CASSPPVVGSGYTF.

This clonotype was found many times. V is TRBV11-1 and J is TRBJ1-4, with TRBD1 identical over 9 bases. The length of the CDR3 is 14 residues. The trim removed 3 bases at V and 8 bases at J, leaving 4 bases unmatched. Per germline, CDR1 SGHAT and CDR2 FQDESV (reference sequence). DNA for the CDR3: TGTGCCAGCAGCTTCGGGACAGGGTTCGAAAAACTGTTTTTT. Encoded protein: CASSFGTGFEKLFF.

At least ten counts were recorded for this clonotype. The chain uses TRBV5-5 and TRBJ1-5, with 7 bases aligning to TRBD1. V dropped 2 bases and J dropped 0; count of bases not matched to a gene: 5. CDR1 and CDR2 from the germline V gene are SGHKS and YYEKEE (reference sequence). The CDR3 is 16 residues long. As DNA, the CDR3 is TGTGCCAGCAGCTTCCGGCAGGGGGGTAGCAATCAGCCCCAGCATTTT. This encodes CASSFRQGGSNQPQHF.

This clonotype was recorded at least ten times. The chain has TRBV28 and TRBJ1-4; the D gene is possibly TRBD1 (6 bases). This CDR3 has 15 amino acids. V shed 4 bases and J shed 6 bases, with 15 bases lying between them. Germline values: CDR1 MDHEN, CDR2 SYDVKM. CDR3 nucleotide sequence: TGTGCCAGCAGTTATTTTTGGGACACCGATGAAAAACTGTTTTTT. Residues: CASSYFWDTDEKLFF.

This clonotype was recorded many times. This chain links TRBV20-1 with TRBJ2-2; TRBD1 or TRBD2 may be the D gene (5 bases each). The CDR3 length is 13 residues. V was clipped by 4 bases and J by 2 bases, with 8 bases between them. From germline, CDR1 is DFQATT and CDR2 SNEGSKA (reference sequence). The CDR3 coding sequence is TGCAGTGCTACCGGGACCAACACCGGGGAGCTGTTTTTT. This translates into CSATGTNTGELFF.

This clonotype was recorded many times. The chain couples TRBV24-1 to TRBJ2-2; TRBD1 might be the D (5 bases). This CDR3 has 15 residues. Germline V gene data show CDR1 as KGHDR and CDR2 as SFDVKD. Trimming shortened V by 4 bases and J by 3 bases, and 11 bases separated the two germline ends. The CDR3 is CATSDNKGDTGELFF. The CDR3 region has the DNA TGTGCCACCAGTGACAATAAAGGGGACACCGGGGAGCTGTTTTTT.